A single sample gave rise to the 31 T cell receptor beta chains below, sequenced in a study of identical twins. TCRdb independently ran MiXCR on the 5' RACE reads; one entry per CDR3 protein. Among some 500,000 distinct CDR3 sequences listed, over 11% were seen once. These same data were also listed under a study on yellow fever vaccine responses in identical twins.

The sample was CD4+ T cells sorted from blood. These receptors came from a woman aged 18-29 years in good health.

Concerning this clonotype: A junction end diverges from the germline sequence, so it may reflect a read error. The V and J genes are TRBV7-2 and TRBJ2-7, with D possibly called TRBD1 or TRBD2 (6 bases each). CDR3 length equals 14 residues. In germline, CDR1 is SGHTA, CDR2 FQGNSA. The CDR3: CASSIAVGGYEQYF. The CDR3 DNA is TGTGCCAGCAGCATAGCGGTAGGGGGCTACGAGCAGTACTTC. Looking up the rest from reference TRBV7-2 and TRBJ2-7 gives the full variable domain: GAGVSQSPSNKVTEKGKDVELRCDPISGHTALYWYRQSLGQGLEFLIYFQGNSAPDKSGLPSDRFSAERTGGSVSTLTIQRTQQEDSAVYLCASSIAVGGYEQYFGPGTRLTVT.

V is TRBV5-1 and J is TRBJ2-7, with D hard to call. Germline V lookup: CDR1 SGHRS, CDR2 YFSETQ. This CDR3 has 13 residues. V lost 5 bases to trimming and J lost 6 bases, with 15 bases between them. The CDR3 DNA reads TGCGCCAGCAGGGAAGCAGCGTACGTCGAGCAGTACTTC. Its translation: CASREAAYVEQYF.

This clonotype occurred many times. The chain couples TRBV2 to TRBJ1-3; D remains unclear. Germline V gene sequence: CDR1 SNHLY, CDR2 FYNNEI. This CDR3 is 13 amino acids long. V lost 7 bases and J 1 base, leaving 8 bases between the germline ends. The CDR3 region has the DNA TGTGCCAGCAAAGGCCGATCTGGAAACACCATATATTTT. This sequence encodes CASKGRSGNTIYF.

This clonotype was recorded a few times. This chain joins TRBV12-3 or TRBV12-4 and TRBJ2-1, with D perhaps given as TRBD1 or TRBD2 (6 bases each). V lost 6 bases and J lost 4, with 22 bases in between. This CDR3 is built from 17 residues. CDR3 residues: CASRKAGGPRLYNEQFF. The CDR3 bases are TGTGCCAGCAGGAAGGCTGGGGGGCCCAGGCTATACAATGAGCAGTTCTTC.

This clonotype came up a few times. The genes are TRBV19 and TRBJ1-1, with D possibly matching TRBD1 (5 bases). The germline V gene has CDR1 LNHDA and CDR2 SQIVND (reference sequence). This CDR3 has 15 residues. V was clipped by 4 bases and J by 0 bases, with 12 bases between them. The CDR3 sequence: CASSNTTALNTEAFF. The CDR3 coding sequence is TGTGCCAGTAGTAACACGACAGCCTTGAACACTGAAGCTTTCTTT.

This rearrangement joins TRBV5-4 to TRBJ2-7; TRBD1 aligns across 11 bases. The germline gives CDR1 SGHNT, CDR2 YYREEE (reference sequence). There are 16 residues in the CDR3. The trim removed 4 bases at V and 2 bases at J, leaving 8 bases unmatched. In DNA form, the CDR3 reads TGTGCCAGCAGCCGTGGGACAGGGGGAAGGGCCTACGAGCAGTACTTC. Translating it yields CASSRGTGGRAYEQYF. The whole variable domain, remainder taken from reference TRBV5-4 and TRBJ2-7, is ETGVTQSPTHLIKTRGQQVTLRCSSQSGHNTVSWYQQALGQGPQFIFQYYREEENGRGNFPPRFSGLQFPNYSSELNVNALELDDSALYLCASSRGTGGRAYEQYFGPGTRLTVT.

This clonotype was found once. The J gene is TRBJ2-5, the V gene TRBV2; 8 positions agree with TRBD2. Germline V lookup: CDR1 SNHLY, CDR2 FYNNEI. The CDR3 loop spans 14 amino acids. The CDR3 is CVRGREGFQETQYF. The DNA of the CDR3 is TGTGTGAGAGGCCGGGAGGGATTTCAAGAGACCCAGTACTTC.

The chain links TRBV24-1 to TRBJ2-1; 8 nucleotides agree with TRBD2. Germline CDR1 is KGHDR and CDR2 is SFDVKD. The CDR3 covers 16 residues. The ends lost 3 bases at V and 4 bases at J; junction bases unmatched: 7. Written as DNA, the CDR3 is TGTGCCACCAGTGATGTGGGACTAGGTGTATACAATGAGCAGTTCTTC. Residues: CATSDVGLGVYNEQFF.

This clonotype was detected ten times or more. This sequence joins TRBV20-1 and TRBJ2-1; TRBD2 agrees at 9 bases. Per germline, CDR1 DFQATT and CDR2 SNEGSKA (reference sequence). The ends lost 2 bases at V and 4 bases at J; junction bases unmatched: 3. The CDR3 totals 14 residues. The CDR3 DNA reads TGCAGTGCTAGATTGGCGGGGGGGTACAATGAGCAGTTCTTC. Translated, it gives CSARLAGGYNEQFF.

This clonotype has only a few counts. The gene calls are TRBV9 and TRBJ2-5; D may be TRBD1 or TRBD2 (5 bases each). The germline V and J ends were trimmed by 1 base and 5 bases, with 15 bases remaining between them. The CDR3 runs to 15 residues. Germline V gene sequence: CDR1 SGDLS, CDR2 YYNGEE. The CDR3 loop reads CASSVSGSGQETQYF. In DNA form, the CDR3 reads TGTGCCAGCAGCGTATCAGGGAGCGGCCAGGAGACCCAGTACTTC. The full variable domain, with the rest looked up from reference TRBV9 and TRBJ2-5, is DSGVTQTPKHLITATGQRVTLRCSPRSGDLSVYWYQQSLDQGLQFLIQYYNGEERAKGNILERFSAQQFPDLHSELNLSSLELGDSALYFCASSVSGSGQETQYFGPGTRLLVL.

This clonotype has a handful of counts. The rearrangement joins TRBV7-2 to TRBJ2-5; 14 positions agree with TRBD2. Germline V gene lookup returns CDR1 SGHTA and CDR2 FQGNSA. The CDR3 runs to 16 residues. The V segment lost 5 bases and the J segment 2 bases; nucleotides outside the gene matches: 4. The CDR3 region has the DNA TGTGCCAGCAGCCGGACTAGCGGGAGGCCTCAAGAGACCCAGTACTTC. It codes for CASSRTSGRPQETQYF.

This clonotype was detected a few times. DNA for the CDR3: TGTGCCAGCAGTACAGGACAGGGGATAAATGAGCAGTTCTTC. This codes for CASSTGQGINEQFF. The chain recombines TRBV12-3 or TRBV12-4 with TRBJ2-1; 9 bases map to TRBD1. V dropped 5 bases and J dropped 7; count of bases not matched to a gene: 6. The CDR3 loop spans 14 amino acids.

In its sample, this clonotype was seen a few times. CDR3 nucleotide sequence: TGTGCCAGCAGCTCGGACGGCGAACTGTTTTTT. Amino acid sequence: CASSSDGELFF. The chain recombines TRBV7-2 with TRBJ1-4, with D unresolved. This CDR3 region has 11 residues. Trimming took 4 bases from V and 12 from J, leaving 9 bases between them. Looked up from germline, CDR1 is SGHTA and CDR2 is FQGNSA.

This clonotype was counted between two and nine times. This chain connects TRBV5-6 to TRBJ2-7, with 11 positions matching TRBD2. With 4 bases clipped from V and 4 bases from J, the junction kept 7 bases outside the gene matches. Germline values: CDR1 SGHDT, CDR2 YYEEEE. The CDR3 has 15 amino acids. The CDR3 DNA reads TGTGCCAGCAGCCAACTAGCGGGAGTGACATACGAGCAGTACTTC. Its translation: CASSQLAGVTYEQYF.

The chain employs TRBV29-1 and TRBJ1-1; TRBD1 aligns across 7 bases. There are 13 residues in the CDR3. In germline, CDR1 is SQVTM, CDR2 ANQGSEA. J lost 7 bases, V lost 7 bases, and 12 bases had no gene match. The CDR3 protein is CSATSRAGGEAFF. In DNA, the CDR3 is TGCAGCGCCACCTCGAGGGCAGGGGGTGAAGCTTTCTTT.

This clonotype has ten or more counts. The J gene is TRBJ2-5, the V gene TRBV7-9; TRBD1 might be the D (5 bases). V was trimmed by 3 bases and J by 5 bases, leaving 13 bases between them. CDR3 length: 14 amino acids. Germline loops: CDR1 SEHNR, CDR2 FQNEAQ (reference sequence). The CDR3 nucleotides are TGTGCCAGCAGCTTTTGGCAGGGTCAGGAGACCCAGTACTTC. It specifies CASSFWQGQETQYF.

Only a few counts were recorded for this clonotype. The genes are TRBV20-1 and TRBJ2-3; TRBD2 aligns across 7 bases. CDR1 and CDR2 from the germline V gene are DFQATT and SNEGSKA (reference sequence). CDR3 size: 15 residues. With 1 base clipped from V and 4 bases from J, the junction kept 8 bases outside the gene matches. The CDR3 protein is CSARAGGLVSDTQYF. DNA for the CDR3: TGCAGTGCTAGAGCAGGTGGACTAGTCTCAGATACGCAGTATTTT.

The chain combines TRBV6-9 with TRBJ2-5; 11 bases match TRBD1. The CDR3 loop spans 16 amino acids. Looked up from germline, CDR1 is MNHGY and CDR2 is SVAAGI. V trimming: 0 bases; J trimming: 4 bases; junction bases outside the gene matches: 4. The CDR3 sequence: CASSYSKDRGPETQYF. The CDR3 nucleotides read TGTGCCAGCAGTTATTCGAAGGACAGGGGGCCAGAGACCCAGTACTTC.

V and J are TRBV5-5 and TRBJ2-5, with 8 bases identical to TRBD2. CDR1 SGHKS and CDR2 YYEKEE come from the germline V gene (reference sequence). The CDR3 is 15 amino acids. V shed 0 bases, J shed 3 bases, and the junction held 4 bases outside the gene matches. This chain's CDR3 is CASSLAAGGKETQYF. Written as DNA, the CDR3 is TGTGCCAGCAGCTTGGCCGCGGGAGGTAAAGAGACCCAGTACTTC.

This clonotype was detected only a few times. The chain carries TRBV7-9 and TRBJ1-2; D is perhaps TRBD1 (5 bases). The V gene lost 2 bases and the J gene lost 5 bases, with 12 bases spanning the gap. The CDR3 runs 14 residues. Germline-derived CDR1 and CDR2 are SEHNR and FQNEAQ (reference sequence). The DNA for the CDR3 is TGTGCCAGCAGCTTACAGGGTTACCTTTATGGCTACACCTTC. Translated: CASSLQGYLYGYTF.

This clonotype was observed many times. The V and J genes are TRBV2 and TRBJ2-4; tentative D call: TRBD2 (6 bases). Trimming left V 0 bases short and J 15 bases short, with 15 bases between. CDR1 SNHLY and CDR2 FYNNEI come from the germline V gene. There are 13 residues in the CDR3. The CDR3 here is CASSEARGLQLYF. The DNA of the CDR3 is TGTGCCAGCAGTGAAGCGCGGGGACTGCAGTTGTACTTC.

This chain uses TRBV20-1 with TRBJ2-7; 7 positions match TRBD2. Germline CDR1 reads DFQATT; CDR2 reads SNEGSKA (reference sequence). Trimming cost V 3 bases and J 2 bases; bases outside gene matches: 7. The CDR3 has 14 amino acids. Here the CDR3 reads CSARKVAGPYEQYF. The CDR3 DNA reads as TGCAGTGCTAGGAAGGTAGCGGGTCCCTACGAGCAGTACTTC.

V and J are TRBV6-2 or TRBV6-3 and TRBJ2-3; D gene ambiguous. CDR1 and CDR2 from the germline V gene are MNHEY and SVGEGT. The V and J ends lost 7 bases and 2 bases respectively, with 16 bases between them. The CDR3 is 15 residues long. The CDR3 reads CASNRDGSPTDTQYF. CDR3 in DNA: TGTGCCAGCAACAGAGACGGATCCCCCACAGATACGCAGTATTTT.

Only a few counts were recorded for this clonotype. V is TRBV29-1 and J is TRBJ2-7, with a weak D call TRBD2 (6 bases). The CDR3 runs 14 residues. Trimming took 3 bases from V and 3 from J, leaving 15 bases between them. The germline V gene encodes CDR1 SQVTM and CDR2 ANQGSEA. Here the CDR3 DNA reads TGCAGCGTTGACCGGAGGGGACTTGGCTACGAGCAGTACTTC. The encoded protein is CSVDRRGLGYEQYF.

In this sample, this clonotype turned up a few times. The chain has TRBV25-1 and TRBJ2-7; D is perhaps TRBD1 or TRBD2 (6 bases each). Trimming removed 2 bases from V and 0 bases from J, with 23 bases in between. The CDR3 is made up of 19 amino acids. The V gene's germline CDR1 is MGHDK and CDR2 SYGVNS. This CDR3 reads CASSEEGGMWGPGSYEQYF. The CDR3 DNA reads as TGTGCCAGCAGTGAAGAAGGAGGGATGTGGGGGCCAGGCTCCTACGAGCAGTACTTC.

The CDR3 DNA follows: TGCGCCAGCAGCTTGGAACTAGCGGGGGCGGAGCAGTTCTTC. Protein product: CASSLELAGAEQFF. The chain recombines TRBV5-1 with TRBJ2-1; 11 bases fit TRBD2. Germline V gene data show CDR1 as SGHRS and CDR2 as YFSETQ. V lost 0 bases to trimming and J lost 10 bases; unmatched junction nucleotides: 3. CDR3 length: 14 amino acids.

This clonotype was observed a few times. The chain carries TRBV12-3 or TRBV12-4 and TRBJ2-3; D might be TRBD1 (6 bases). This CDR3 is built from 13 residues. The ends were cut back, 8 bases at V and 5 bases at J, with 14 bases in the middle. The CDR3 coding sequence is TGTGCCAGCCTACAGGGATATGGAGATACGCAGTATTTT. The encoded protein is CASLQGYGDTQYF.

A few counts support this clonotype. The genes are TRBV20-1 and TRBJ2-5; D is ambiguous. Trimming took 5 bases from V and 5 from J, leaving 9 bases between them. The germline CDR1 and CDR2 sequences are DFQATT and SNEGSKA (reference sequence). This CDR3 comprises 11 residues. CDR3: CSAGRLETQYF. The DNA for the CDR3 is TGCAGTGCTGGACGGCTTGAGACCCAGTACTTC.

V and J are TRBV3-1 and TRBJ1-1; a possible D gene is TRBD1 (5 bases). V lost 1 base and J 7 bases, leaving 10 bases between the germline ends. The CDR3 covers 13 residues. The germline V gene encodes CDR1 LGHDT and CDR2 YNNKEL (reference sequence). CDR3 sequence: CASSQVGASEAFF. The CDR3 DNA is TGTGCCAGCAGCCAAGTCGGGGCAAGTGAAGCTTTCTTT. Drawing the rest from reference TRBV3-1 and TRBJ1-1, the complete variable domain is DTAVSQTPKYLVTQMGNDKSIKCEQNLGHDTMYWYKQDSKKFLKIMFSYNNKELIINETVPNRFSPKSPDKAHLNLHINSLELGDSAVYFCASSQVGASEAFFGQGTRLTVV.

This clonotype appeared many times. This chain connects TRBV27 to TRBJ2-7; D is unresolved. Germline CDR1 MNHEY, CDR2 SMNVEV (reference sequence). The CDR3 is 15 amino acids. V was cut by 2 bases and J by 4 bases, with 15 bases left in between. The CDR3 DNA is TGTGCCAGCAGTTTAACAGCATCAATCTCTTACGAGCAGTACTTC. Translation: CASSLTASISYEQYF.

The table lists this clonotype with many counts. This chain connects TRBV11-2 to TRBJ2-6; D remains unclear. Germline V gene sequence: CDR1 SGHAT, CDR2 FQNNGV. V was trimmed by 0 bases and J by 0 bases, leaving 15 bases between them. This CDR3 comprises 19 residues. CDR3 sequence reads: CASSLDGQPHFSGANVLTF. The CDR3 nucleotides read TGTGCCAGCAGCTTAGACGGTCAACCTCATTTCTCTGGGGCCAACGTCCTGACTTTC.